A single sample gave rise to the 19 T cell receptor beta chains below, sequenced in a study of PD-1 blockade in classical Hodgkin lymphoma. Time point described: cycle 4 day 1 (C4D1), after five to seven weeks of nivolumab. Brentuximab vedotin exposure varied, and every patient relapsed after autologous stem cell transplantation. Clones were read by immunoSEQ multiplex PCR, and TCRdb kept only the in-frame ones, dropping some. The sample lists about 94,000 clones, about 93% occurring once. Sequenced here: peripheral blood mononuclear cells (PBMCs), sampled before the fourth cycle of nivolumab. The receptors derive from a human donor with classical Hodgkin lymphoma.

Comments on this clone: The DNA is left out, because the CDR3 cannot be placed on it with certainty; the CDR3 is given as TCRdb lists it. The rearrangement uses TRBV27 and TRBJ1-4. The CDR3 numbers 17 amino acids, ends counted. Germline V CDR1 and CDR2: MNHEY, SMNVEV (reference sequence). CDR3 sequence reads: CASSYYYTSATNEKLFF.

J is TRBJ2-7 and V is TRBV30; 8 nucleotides agree with TRBD2. Germline V gives CDR1 GTSNPN, CDR2 SVGIG (reference sequence). There are 14 residues in the CDR3. J was trimmed by 0 bases and V by 0 bases; bases with no gene match: 1. CDR3 nucleotides: TGTGCCTGGAGTGTAGGGACTAGCTCCTACGAGCAGTACTTC. Encoded protein: CAWSVGTSSYEQYF.

The chain combines TRBV18 with TRBJ2-1, with TRBD2 matching over 8 bases. Germline V CDR1 and CDR2: KGHSH, LQKENI. The CDR3 has 15 amino acids. V shed 2 bases and J 8 bases; nucleotides not matched to a gene: 8. The CDR3 sequence: CASSPKPPAGDEQFF. CDR3 nucleotide sequence: TGTGCCAGCTCACCAAAGCCGCCAGCGGGGGATGAGCAGTTCTTC.

The rearrangement links TRBV5-6 to TRBJ1-2, with D perhaps matching TRBD1 (6 bases). CDR3 length: 13 amino acids. Germline CDR1 and CDR2: SGHDT and YYEEEE. V lost 10 bases, J lost 5 bases, and 18 bases lay in between. CDR3 in amino acids: CASCGQPCYGYTF. CDR3 in DNA: TGTGCCTCTTGCGGACAGCCCTGTTATGGCTACACCTTC.

The rearrangement joins TRBV6-5 to TRBJ2-2; unclear D gene. CDR3 length: 14 residues. V gave up 2 bases and J gave up 5 bases, with 9 bases separating them. The germline CDR1 and CDR2 sequences are MNHEY and SVGAGI. CDR3 residues: CASSYGAETGELFF. The DNA of the CDR3 is TGTGCCAGCAGTTACGGAGCAGAGACCGGGGAGCTGTTTTTT.

This sequence joins TRBV14 and TRBJ2-5; 10 bases map to TRBD1. The germline V gene has CDR1 SGHDN and CDR2 FVKESK. V trimming: 4 bases; J trimming: 4 bases; junction bases outside the gene matches: 6. CDR3 length: 15 amino acids. CDR3 nucleotides: TGTGCCAGCAGCCTTACGACAGGGGGCGGAGAGACCCAGTACTTC. It yields the protein CASSLTTGGGETQYF.

The rearrangement uses TRBV25-1 and TRBJ2-3, with no clear D. The CDR3 has 14 residues. Germline CDR1 and CDR2: MGHDK and SYGVNS. The ends were cut back, 3 bases at V and 2 bases at J, with 9 bases in the middle. The CDR3 is CASSEESFTDTQYF. The CDR3 nucleotides read TGTGCCAGCAGTGAGGAATCATTCACAGATACGCAGTATTTT.

The rearrangement joins TRBV4-2 to TRBJ1-2; 9 bases line up with TRBD1. The CDR3 is 17 amino acids. V lost 4 bases, J lost 2 bases, and 11 bases stayed unmatched. From germline, CDR1 is LGHNA and CDR2 YNFKEQ. CDR3 region: CASSPGIGQGTNYGYTF. The CDR3 region has the DNA TGTGCCAGCAGCCCCGGAATTGGACAGGGGACCAACTATGGCTACACCTTC.

The chain is built from TRBV6-5 and TRBJ2-7; 7 positions match TRBD1. Per the germline V gene, CDR1 is MNHEY and CDR2 is SVGAGI. Trimming took 4 bases from V and 6 from J; bases not matched to a gene: 3. The CDR3 has 12 amino acids. Written as DNA, the CDR3 is TGTGCCAGCAGTTCCGGACAGGTCGAGCAGTACTTC. It translates to CASSSGQVEQYF.

CDR3 region: CASSLDLLDEQYF. The CDR3 nucleotides are TGTGCCAGCAGCTTAGATCTACTAGATGAGCAGTACTTC. V and J are TRBV11-2 and TRBJ2-7; possible D gene TRBD2, 5 bases. V gave up 0 bases and J gave up 7 bases, with 10 bases separating them. The CDR3 totals 13 residues. The germline V gene encodes CDR1 SGHAT and CDR2 FQNNGV.

The chain has TRBV30 and TRBJ2-3; no firm D call. The CDR3 totals 13 residues. Germline assignment: CDR1 GTSNPN and CDR2 SVGIG (reference sequence). The V end lost 0 bases, the J end lost 2 bases, and 6 bases lay between the germline ends. The CDR3 loop is CAWSVGNTDTQYF. CDR3 nucleotide sequence: TGTGCCTGGAGTGTAGGGAACACAGATACGCAGTATTTT.

V is TRBV6-1 and J is TRBJ2-7, with 7 bases lining up with TRBD1. In germline, CDR1 is MNHNS, CDR2 SASEGT. There are 15 residues in the CDR3. Germline trimming cut 4 bases from V and 1 base from J; bases unmatched to any gene: 7. CDR3 loop: CASSGQGVGSYEQYF. CDR3 sequence (DNA): TGTGCCAGCAGTGGTCAGGGGGTGGGATCCTACGAGCAGTACTTC.

The genes are TRBV7-6 and TRBJ1-2, with 8 bases matching TRBD1. This CDR3 comprises 16 residues. The germline CDR1 and CDR2 sequences are SGHVS and FNYEAQ. Trimming at V came to 5 bases and at J to 4 bases, leaving 12 bases not matched to a gene. CDR3 amino acids: CASSPHSGGPLYGYTF. In DNA, the CDR3 is TGTGCCAGCAGCCCGCACTCAGGGGGCCCCCTCTATGGCTACACCTTC.

The chain employs TRBV27 and TRBJ1-2, with a possible D match to TRBD1 (5 bases). Trimming removed 8 bases from V and 8 bases from J, with 24 bases in between. This CDR3 spans 15 amino acids. CDR1 MNHEY and CDR2 SMNVEV come from the germline V gene (reference sequence). The chain's CDR3 is CASAAAGRQIRGYTF. The CDR3 bases are TGTGCCAGCGCCGCCGCGGGACGCCAGATTCGGGGCTACACCTTC.

The count of this clone is one. This chain uses TRBV30 with TRBJ2-2; perhaps TRBD2 as D (6 bases). The CDR3 totals 14 residues. In germline, CDR1 is GTSNPN, CDR2 SVGIG (reference sequence). V lost 2 bases, J lost 6 bases, and 13 bases lay in between. The DNA for the CDR3 is TGTGCCTGGAGTCCGGGGACTTCAGCCGGGGAGCTGTTTTTT. It yields the protein CAWSPGTSAGELFF.

V gene TRBV19 combines with J gene TRBJ2-3, with 9 bases aligning to TRBD2. The length of the CDR3 is 15 residues. CDR1 and CDR2 (germline): LNHDA, SQIVND (reference sequence). V was pared by 6 bases and J by 1 base, with 5 bases of the junction left unmatched. The CDR3 DNA reads as TGTGCCAGTAGCTCCATAGCGGGGGGCACAGATACGCAGTATTTT. Translation: CASSSIAGGTDTQYF.

This chain links TRBV28 with TRBJ2-6; 9 positions agree with TRBD1. Germline trimming cut 8 bases from V and 4 bases from J; bases unmatched to any gene: 12. CDR1 and CDR2 (germline): MDHEN, SYDVKM. CDR3 length: 17 residues. The CDR3 coding sequence is TGTGCCAGCTTGCGGACAGGGGCCTCGCTCGGGGCCAACGTCCTGACTTTC. Protein sequence: CASLRTGASLGANVLTF.

This rearrangement joins TRBV15 to TRBJ2-1; no clear D gene. The CDR3 totals 14 residues. Germline lookup yields CDR1 LNHNV and CDR2 YYDKDF (reference sequence). Trimming removed 0 bases from V and 0 bases from J, with 3 bases in between. The CDR3 spells CATSRDGSYNEQFF. CDR3 DNA sequence: TGTGCCACCAGCAGAGATGGCTCCTACAATGAGCAGTTCTTC.

The chain recombines TRBV28 with TRBJ1-2; no clear D gene. This CDR3 comprises 12 residues. CDR1 and CDR2 (germline): MDHEN, SYDVKM. V dropped 2 bases and J dropped 7 bases, with 8 bases sitting between them. CDR3 coding DNA: TGTGCCAGCAGTTTAGAGGTGGGTGGCTACACCTTC. Protein sequence: CASSLEVGGYTF.